A single sample gave rise to the 8 T cell receptor beta chains below, sequenced in a study of identical twins. TCRdb independently ran MiXCR on the 5' RACE reads; one entry per CDR3 protein. The repertoire holds under 900,000 distinct CDR3 sequences, with about 12% as singletons. These same data were also listed under a study on yellow fever vaccine responses in identical twins.

The specimen sequenced was PBMCs. The receptors were sampled from a woman between 18 and 29 years old in good health.

The table lists this clonotype with a few counts. V and J are TRBV20-1 and TRBJ1-5; weak D call: TRBD1 (5 bases). The CDR3 contains 14 residues. V was clipped by 3 bases and J by 2 bases, with 11 bases between them. Germline V gene data show CDR1 as DFQATT and CDR2 as SNEGSKA (reference sequence). CDR3 protein: CSASKGQGNQPQHF. DNA for the CDR3: TGCAGTGCTAGTAAGGGGCAGGGCAATCAGCCCCAGCATTTT.

At least ten counts were recorded for this clonotype. The V gene is TRBV10-3, the J gene TRBJ2-7; 7 bases map to TRBD1. Germline CDR1 ENHRY, CDR2 SYGVKD. The V and J ends lost 2 bases and 5 bases, in that order; junction bases with no gene match: 3. CDR3 length: 13 amino acids. The CDR3 region has the DNA TGTGCCATCAGTGAGACAGGGGTAGACGAGCAGTACGTC. This gives the protein CAISETGVDEQYV.

This clonotype was seen a few times. The genes are TRBV7-2 and TRBJ2-3; D might be TRBD2 (5 bases). The CDR3 has 16 residues. The germline gives CDR1 SGHTA, CDR2 FQGNSA. V lost 1 base to trimming and J lost 4 bases, with 15 bases between them. The CDR3 DNA is TGTGCCAGCAGCTTAGGTCCGGGGTTAGGCGCAGATACGCAGTATTTT. Translating it yields CASSLGPGLGADTQYF.

This clonotype was found a few times. The V call is TRBV4-1, the J call TRBJ2-1; maybe TRBD1 (8 bases). This CDR3 has 14 amino acids. V gave up 5 bases and J gave up 8 bases, with 16 bases separating them. The germline V gene has CDR1 MGHRA and CDR2 YSYEKL. The CDR3 DNA reads as TGCGCCAGCAGCTACCGGACAGGGAGGGATGAGCAGTTCTTC. Protein: CASSYRTGRDEQFF.

This clonotype has more than one count but fewer than ten. CDR3 in DNA: TGTGCCAGCAGCTTACAGGGCATCTATAATTCACCCCTCCACTTT. Its protein product is CASSLQGIYNSPLHF. The chain employs TRBV11-2 and TRBJ1-6; TRBD1 might be the D (5 bases). The CDR3 consists of 15 residues. Germline lookup yields CDR1 SGHAT and CDR2 FQNNGV. The V end lost 2 bases, the J end lost 3 bases, and 8 bases lay between the germline ends.

V and J are TRBV2 and TRBJ2-1, with TRBD1 identical over 10 bases. The CDR3 extends over 18 amino acids. In germline, CDR1 is SNHLY, CDR2 FYNNEI. Trimming cost V 11 bases and J 3 bases; bases outside gene matches: 19. CDR3 sequence (DNA): TGTGCCTGCTGTCGGCGGGGACAGGGGCGGACCTACTACAATGAGCAGTTCTTC. Protein: CACCRRGQGRTYYNEQFF.

The chain carries TRBV10-3 and TRBJ2-4, with 8 bases matching TRBD1. The CDR3 totals 15 residues. The V gene's germline CDR1 is ENHRY and CDR2 SYGVKD. The ends lost 3 bases at V and 9 bases at J; junction bases unmatched: 10. CDR3 amino acids: CAISDPDREVGIQYF. Here the CDR3 DNA reads TGTGCCATCAGTGACCCGGACAGGGAGGTTGGCATTCAGTACTTC.

The chain has TRBV20-1 and TRBJ2-7; no clear D. The germline CDR1 and CDR2 sequences are DFQATT and SNEGSKA (reference sequence). CDR3 size: 14 residues. Trimming left V 5 bases short and J 2 bases short, with 16 bases between. The CDR3 coding sequence is TGCAGTGCTCCCCCCTCAGGTAGCACCTACGAGCAGTACGTC. Its translation: CSAPPSGSTYEQYV.